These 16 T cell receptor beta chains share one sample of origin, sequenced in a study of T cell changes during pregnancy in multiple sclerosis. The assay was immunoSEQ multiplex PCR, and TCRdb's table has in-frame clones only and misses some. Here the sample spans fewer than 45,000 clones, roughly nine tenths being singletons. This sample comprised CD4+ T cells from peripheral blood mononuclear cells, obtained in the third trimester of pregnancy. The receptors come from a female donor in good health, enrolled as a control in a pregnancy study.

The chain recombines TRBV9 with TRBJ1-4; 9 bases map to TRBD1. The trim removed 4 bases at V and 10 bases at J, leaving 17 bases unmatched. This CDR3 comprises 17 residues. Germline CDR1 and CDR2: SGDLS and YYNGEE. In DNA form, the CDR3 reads TGTGCCAGCAGCCCCAACCTTGGGGGACAGGGAGTGGGAAAACTGTTTTTT. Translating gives CASSPNLGGQGVGKLFF.

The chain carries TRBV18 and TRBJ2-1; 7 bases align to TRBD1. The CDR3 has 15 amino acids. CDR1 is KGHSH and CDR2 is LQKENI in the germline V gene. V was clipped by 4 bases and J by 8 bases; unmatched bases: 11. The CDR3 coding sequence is TGTGCCAGCTCACGCTATGAACAGGGGCTGGATGAGCAGTTCTTC. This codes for CASSRYEQGLDEQFF. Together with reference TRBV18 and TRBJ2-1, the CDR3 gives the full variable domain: NAGVMQNPRHLVRRRGQEARLRCSPMKGHSHVYWYRQLPEEGLKFMVYLQKENIIDESGMPKERFSAEFPKEGPSILRIQQVVRGDSAAYFCASSRYEQGLDEQFFGPGTRLTVL.

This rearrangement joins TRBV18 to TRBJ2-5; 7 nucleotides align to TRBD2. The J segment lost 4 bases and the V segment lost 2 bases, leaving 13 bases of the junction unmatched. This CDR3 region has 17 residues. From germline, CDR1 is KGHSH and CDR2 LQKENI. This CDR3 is CASSPGVRAGTVETQYF. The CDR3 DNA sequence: TGTGCCAGCTCACCAGGGGTGCGAGCGGGAACGGTAGAGACCCAGTACTTC.

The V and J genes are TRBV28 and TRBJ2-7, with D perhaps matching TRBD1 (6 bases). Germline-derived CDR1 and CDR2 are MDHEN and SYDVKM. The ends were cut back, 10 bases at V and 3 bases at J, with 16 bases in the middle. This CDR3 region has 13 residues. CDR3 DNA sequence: TGTGCCACTAGACTGGGGGCCCTCTACGAGCAGTACTTC. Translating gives CATRLGALYEQYF. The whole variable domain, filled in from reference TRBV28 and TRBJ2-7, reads DVKVTQSSRYLVKRTGEKVFLECVQDMDHENMFWYRQDPGLGLRLIYFSYDVKMKEKGDIPEGYSVSREKKERFSLILESASTNQTSMYLCATRLGALYEQYFGPGTRLTVT.

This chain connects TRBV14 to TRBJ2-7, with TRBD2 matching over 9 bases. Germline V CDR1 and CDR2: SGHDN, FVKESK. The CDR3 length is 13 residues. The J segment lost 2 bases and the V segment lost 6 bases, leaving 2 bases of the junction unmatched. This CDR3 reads CASRASGAYEQYF. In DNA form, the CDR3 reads TGTGCCAGCAGGGCTAGCGGGGCCTACGAGCAGTACTTC.

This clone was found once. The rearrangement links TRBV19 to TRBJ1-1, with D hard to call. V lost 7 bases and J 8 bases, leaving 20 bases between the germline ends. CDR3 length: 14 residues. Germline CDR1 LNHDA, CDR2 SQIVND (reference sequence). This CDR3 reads CASTTAAWGGEAFF. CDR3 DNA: TGTGCCAGTACCACGGCCGCCTGGGGAGGCGAAGCTTTCTTT.

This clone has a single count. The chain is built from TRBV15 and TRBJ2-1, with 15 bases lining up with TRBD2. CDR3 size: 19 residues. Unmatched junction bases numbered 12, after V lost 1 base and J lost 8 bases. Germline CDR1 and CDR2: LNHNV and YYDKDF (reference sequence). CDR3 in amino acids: CATSRVGAGTSGRIDEQFF. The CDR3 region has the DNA TGTGCCACCAGCAGAGTCGGGGCAGGGACTAGCGGGAGGATTGATGAGCAGTTCTTC.

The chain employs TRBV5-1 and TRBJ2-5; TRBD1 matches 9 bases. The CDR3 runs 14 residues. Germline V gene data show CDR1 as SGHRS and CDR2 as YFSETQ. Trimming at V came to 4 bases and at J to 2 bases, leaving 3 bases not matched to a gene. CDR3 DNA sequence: TGCGCCAGCAGCCCTGGGACAGGGCAAGAGACCCAGTACTTC. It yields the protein CASSPGTGQETQYF.

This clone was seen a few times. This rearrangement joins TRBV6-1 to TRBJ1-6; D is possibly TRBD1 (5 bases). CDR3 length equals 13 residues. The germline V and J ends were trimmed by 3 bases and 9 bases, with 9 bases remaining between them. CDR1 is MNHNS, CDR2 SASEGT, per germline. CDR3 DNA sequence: TGTGCCAGCAGTGAGACGGGGGGTTCACCCCTCCACTTT. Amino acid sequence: CASSETGGSPLHF.

For the CDR3, the DNA is TGTGCCAGCAGCTTTAGGCGACTAGCGGGGGGCTACAATGAGCAGTTCTTC. Translated, it gives CASSFRRLAGGYNEQFF. The V call is TRBV5-4, the J call TRBJ2-1; 13 nucleotides align to TRBD2. The CDR3 runs 17 residues. Germline CDR1 reads SGHNT; CDR2 reads YYREEE (reference sequence). V trimming: 2 bases; J trimming: 3 bases; junction bases outside the gene matches: 5.

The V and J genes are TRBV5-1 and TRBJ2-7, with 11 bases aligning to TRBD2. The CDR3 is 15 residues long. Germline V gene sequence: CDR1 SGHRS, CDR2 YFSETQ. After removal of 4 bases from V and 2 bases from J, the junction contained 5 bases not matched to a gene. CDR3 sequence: CASSPTSGNTYEQYF. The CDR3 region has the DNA TGCGCCAGCAGCCCGACTAGCGGGAATACCTACGAGCAGTACTTC.

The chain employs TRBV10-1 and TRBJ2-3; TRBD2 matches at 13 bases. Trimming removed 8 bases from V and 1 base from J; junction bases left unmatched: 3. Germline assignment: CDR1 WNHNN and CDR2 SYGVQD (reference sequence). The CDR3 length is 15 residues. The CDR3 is CASSGTSGGTDTQYF. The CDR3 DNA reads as TGCGCCAGCTCCGGGACTAGCGGGGGCACAGATACGCAGTATTTT.

The CDR3 loop is CSTGSSYEQYF. In nucleotides, the CDR3 is TGCAGCACAGGGTCCTCCTACGAGCAGTACTTC. The chain uses TRBV20-1 and TRBJ2-7; weak D call: TRBD1 (6 bases). Germline assignment: CDR1 DFQATT and CDR2 SNEGSKA (reference sequence). The CDR3 has 11 residues.

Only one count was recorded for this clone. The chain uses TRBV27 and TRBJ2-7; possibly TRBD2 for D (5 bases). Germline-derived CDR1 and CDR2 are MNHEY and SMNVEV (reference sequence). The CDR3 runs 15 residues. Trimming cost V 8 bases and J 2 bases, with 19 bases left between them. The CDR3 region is CASLYRYGVAYEQYF. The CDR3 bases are TGTGCCAGCTTGTACCGTTACGGGGTTGCCTACGAGCAGTACTTC.

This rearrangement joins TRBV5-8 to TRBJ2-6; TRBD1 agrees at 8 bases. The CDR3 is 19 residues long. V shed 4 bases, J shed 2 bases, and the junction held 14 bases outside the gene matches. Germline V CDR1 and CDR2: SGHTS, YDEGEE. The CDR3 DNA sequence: TGTGCCAGCAGCCTAAGGGACAGGTCCTTAATTGCTGGGGCCAACGTCCTGACTTTC. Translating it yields CASSLRDRSLIAGANVLTF.

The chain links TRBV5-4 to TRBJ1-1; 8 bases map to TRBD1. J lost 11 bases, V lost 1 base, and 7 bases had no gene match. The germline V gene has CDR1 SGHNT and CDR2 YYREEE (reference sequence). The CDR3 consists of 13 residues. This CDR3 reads CASSLNRGVPAFF. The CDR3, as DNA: TGTGCCAGCAGCTTGAACAGGGGGGTCCCTGCTTTCTTT.